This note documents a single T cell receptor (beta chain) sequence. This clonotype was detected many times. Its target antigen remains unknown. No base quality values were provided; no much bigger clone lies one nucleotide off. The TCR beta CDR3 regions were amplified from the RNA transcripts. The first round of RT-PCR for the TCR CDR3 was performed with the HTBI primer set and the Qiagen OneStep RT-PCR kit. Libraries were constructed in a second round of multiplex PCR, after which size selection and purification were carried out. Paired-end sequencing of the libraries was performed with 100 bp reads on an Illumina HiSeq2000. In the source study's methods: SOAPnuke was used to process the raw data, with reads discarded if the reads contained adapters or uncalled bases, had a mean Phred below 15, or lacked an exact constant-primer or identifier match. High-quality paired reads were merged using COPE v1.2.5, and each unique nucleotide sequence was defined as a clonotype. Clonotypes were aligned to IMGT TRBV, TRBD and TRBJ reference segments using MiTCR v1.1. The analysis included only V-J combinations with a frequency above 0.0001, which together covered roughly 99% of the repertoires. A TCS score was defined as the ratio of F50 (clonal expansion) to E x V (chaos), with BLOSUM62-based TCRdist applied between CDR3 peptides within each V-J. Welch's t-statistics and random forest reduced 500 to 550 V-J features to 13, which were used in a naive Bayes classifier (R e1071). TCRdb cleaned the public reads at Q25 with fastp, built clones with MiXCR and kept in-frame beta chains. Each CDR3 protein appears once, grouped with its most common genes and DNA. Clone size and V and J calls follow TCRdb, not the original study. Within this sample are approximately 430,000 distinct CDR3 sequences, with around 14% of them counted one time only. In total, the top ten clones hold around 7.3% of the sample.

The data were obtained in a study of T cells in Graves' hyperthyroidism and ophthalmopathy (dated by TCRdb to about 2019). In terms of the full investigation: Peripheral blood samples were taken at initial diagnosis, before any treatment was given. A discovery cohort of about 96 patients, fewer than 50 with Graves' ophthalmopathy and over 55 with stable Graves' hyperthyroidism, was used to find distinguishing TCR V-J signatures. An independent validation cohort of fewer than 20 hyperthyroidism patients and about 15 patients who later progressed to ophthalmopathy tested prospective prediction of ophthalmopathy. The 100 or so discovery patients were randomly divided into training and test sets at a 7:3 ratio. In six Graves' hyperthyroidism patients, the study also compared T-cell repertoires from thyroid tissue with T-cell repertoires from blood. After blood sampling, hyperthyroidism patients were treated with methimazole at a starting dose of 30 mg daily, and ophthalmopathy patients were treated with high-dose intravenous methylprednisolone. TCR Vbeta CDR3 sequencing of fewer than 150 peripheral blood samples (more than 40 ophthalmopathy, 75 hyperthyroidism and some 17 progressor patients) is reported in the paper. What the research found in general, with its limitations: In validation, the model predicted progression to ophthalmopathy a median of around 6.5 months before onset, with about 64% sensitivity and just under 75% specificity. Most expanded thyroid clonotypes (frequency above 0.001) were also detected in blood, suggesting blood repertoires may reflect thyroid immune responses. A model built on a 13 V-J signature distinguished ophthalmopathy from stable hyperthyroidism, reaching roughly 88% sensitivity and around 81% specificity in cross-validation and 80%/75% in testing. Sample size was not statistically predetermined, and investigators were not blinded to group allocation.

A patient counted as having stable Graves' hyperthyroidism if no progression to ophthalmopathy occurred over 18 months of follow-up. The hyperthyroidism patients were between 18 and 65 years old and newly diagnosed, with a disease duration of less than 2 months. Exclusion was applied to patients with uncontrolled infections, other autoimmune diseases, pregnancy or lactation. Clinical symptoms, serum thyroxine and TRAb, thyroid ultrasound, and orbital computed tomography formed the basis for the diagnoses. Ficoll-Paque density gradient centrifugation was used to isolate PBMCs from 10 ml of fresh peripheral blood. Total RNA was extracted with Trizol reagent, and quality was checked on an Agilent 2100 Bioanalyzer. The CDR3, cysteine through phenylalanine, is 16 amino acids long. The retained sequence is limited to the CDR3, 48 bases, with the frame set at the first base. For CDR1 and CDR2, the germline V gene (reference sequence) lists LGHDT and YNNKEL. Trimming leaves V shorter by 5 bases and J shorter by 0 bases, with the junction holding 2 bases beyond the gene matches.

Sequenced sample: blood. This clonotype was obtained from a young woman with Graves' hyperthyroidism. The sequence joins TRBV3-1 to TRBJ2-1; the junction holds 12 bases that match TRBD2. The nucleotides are TGTGCCAGCAGCATGACTAGCGGGGGCTCCTACAATGAGCAGTTCTTC. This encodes CASSMTSGGSYNEQFF.